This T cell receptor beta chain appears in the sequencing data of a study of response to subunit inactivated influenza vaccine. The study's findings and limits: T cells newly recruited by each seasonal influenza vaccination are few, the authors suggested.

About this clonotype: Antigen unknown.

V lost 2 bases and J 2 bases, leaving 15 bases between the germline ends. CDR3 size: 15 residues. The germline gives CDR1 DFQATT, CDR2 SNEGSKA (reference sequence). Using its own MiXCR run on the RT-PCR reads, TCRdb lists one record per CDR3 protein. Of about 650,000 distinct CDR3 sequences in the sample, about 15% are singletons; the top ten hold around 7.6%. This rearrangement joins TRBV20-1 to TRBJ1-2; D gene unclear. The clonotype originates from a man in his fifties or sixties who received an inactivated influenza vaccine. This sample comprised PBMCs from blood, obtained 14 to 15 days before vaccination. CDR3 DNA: TGCAGTGCTAGACCCGTCCCCCTTCCGAACTATGGCTACACCTTC. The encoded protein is CSARPVPLPNYGYTF.